These 20 T cell receptor beta chains came from one sample sequenced in a study of OX40 agonist ivuxolimab in advanced cancers. The table came from immunoSEQ multiplex PCR; TCRdb's copy has only in-frame clones and leaves some out. The sample holds fewer than 100,000 clones, under 85% seen once. Sample: CD4+ or CD8+ T cells sorted from blood, taken in a trial of the OX40 agonist ivuxolimab. The receptor set was obtained from an adult with an advanced solid tumor such as melanoma, head and neck, liver or kidney cancer.

The genes are TRBV10-2 and TRBJ2-7, with D hard to call. This CDR3 has 12 amino acids. Trimming removed 5 bases from V and 6 bases from J, with 11 bases in between. The germline CDR1 and CDR2 sequences are WSHSY and SAAADI. The DNA of the CDR3 is TGCGCCAGCAGTAAAGGGATCTTCGAGCAGTACGTC. It yields the protein CASSKGIFEQYV.

The rearrangement joins TRBV2 to TRBJ2-6; D is ambiguous. CDR1 and CDR2 (germline): SNHLY, FYNNEI. The germline V and J ends were trimmed by 4 bases and 0 bases, with 7 bases remaining between them. The CDR3 runs to 15 residues. CDR3 residues: CASSGGRSGANVLTF. CDR3 DNA sequence: TGTGCCAGCAGTGGTGGTCGCTCTGGGGCCAACGTCCTGACTTTC.

CDR3 sequence: CSVVRLTNTGELFF. In DNA form, the CDR3 reads TGCAGCGTTGTGCGGTTGACGAACACCGGGGAGCTGTTTTTT. The gene calls are TRBV29-1 and TRBJ2-2; D not resolved. The V gene's germline CDR1 is SQVTM and CDR2 ANQGSEA. V lost 4 bases and J lost 0, with 9 bases in between. The CDR3 contains 14 residues.

This clone was recorded only once. The chain joins TRBV7-2 to TRBJ2-1; 14 bases line up with TRBD2. The junction had 4 bases not matched to a gene; V was cut back by 5 bases and J by 7 bases. Germline values: CDR1 SGHTA, CDR2 FQGNSA. The CDR3 is made up of 15 amino acids. CDR3 residues: CASSIGLAGGNEQFF. The CDR3 coding sequence is TGTGCCAGCAGCATCGGACTAGCGGGAGGAAATGAGCAGTTCTTC.

The V gene is TRBV29-1, the J gene TRBJ1-4, with D uncertain. The CDR3 consists of 12 residues. Looked up from germline, CDR1 is SQVTM and CDR2 is ANQGSEA. V was cut by 8 bases and J by 3 bases, with 10 bases left in between. CDR3 residues: CSHRGPNEKLFF. For the CDR3, the DNA is TGCAGCCACCGAGGCCCTAATGAAAAACTGTTTTTT.

This chain's CDR3 is CASSPSGGLTFGELFF. Here the CDR3 DNA reads TGTGCCAGCAGCCCGTCAGGGGGCCTTACCTTCGGGGAGCTGTTTTTT. V and J are TRBV9 and TRBJ2-2; the match to TRBD1 covers 8 bases. The ends lost 4 bases at V and 7 bases at J; junction bases unmatched: 12. Germline CDR1 and CDR2: SGDLS and YYNGEE. CDR3 size: 16 residues.

The genes are TRBV2 and TRBJ2-2; maybe TRBD1 (6 bases). CDR3 length: 17 residues. The V and J ends lost 0 bases and 3 bases respectively, with 14 bases between them. Germline CDR1 is SNHLY and CDR2 is FYNNEI. The CDR3: CASSEAQGRRDTGELFF. For the CDR3, the DNA is TGTGCCAGCAGTGAAGCGCAGGGGCGCAGGGACACCGGGGAGCTGTTTTTT.

The genes are TRBV11-2 and TRBJ1-1, with no clear D. Looked up from germline, CDR1 is SGHAT and CDR2 is FQNNGV. The length of the CDR3 is 13 residues. V lost 1 base and J lost 1, with 4 bases in between. Here the CDR3 DNA reads TGTGCCAGCAGCTTAGGGCCGAACACTGAAGCTTTCTTT. Protein product: CASSLGPNTEAFF.

The chain is built from TRBV2 and TRBJ1-1; 7 bases agree with TRBD1. V lost 6 bases, J lost 1 base, and 5 bases stayed unmatched. Germline V gene sequence: CDR1 SNHLY, CDR2 FYNNEI. This CDR3 region has 14 residues. CDR3 coding DNA: TGTGCCAGCAGGGGGGACAGTCAGAACACTGAAGCTTTCTTT. Residues: CASRGDSQNTEAFF.

This chain joins TRBV14 and TRBJ2-5; 11 bases map to TRBD2. The ends lost 4 bases at V and 5 bases at J; junction bases unmatched: 12. Germline V gene sequence: CDR1 SGHDN, CDR2 FVKESK. The length of the CDR3 is 17 residues. In DNA, the CDR3 is TGTGCCAGCAGCCCCCAAGAACTAGCGGGAGTTGGGGAGACCCAGTACTTC. This encodes CASSPQELAGVGETQYF.

The rearrangement links TRBV7-9 to TRBJ1-2; D is unclear. The V end was cut by 2 bases, the J end by 6 bases, with 10 bases between. The CDR3 spans 13 residues. Germline values: CDR1 SEHNR, CDR2 FQNEAQ (reference sequence). CDR3 residues: CASSLTPLDGYTF. The CDR3 DNA is TGTGCCAGCAGCTTAACCCCGCTGGATGGCTACACCTTC.

The V and J genes are TRBV11-2 and TRBJ2-1; perhaps TRBD2 as D (6 bases). CDR1 is SGHAT, CDR2 FQNNGV, per germline. V was pared by 5 bases and J by 0 bases, with 20 bases between. This CDR3 contains 18 residues. CDR3 in DNA: TGTGCCAGCAGCCCCAGCCGACAGCGGGCGAGCTCCTACAATGAGCAGTTCTTC. It specifies CASSPSRQRASSYNEQFF.

The V call is TRBV5-5, the J call TRBJ2-7; D not certain. Per the germline V gene, CDR1 is SGHKS and CDR2 is YYEKEE (reference sequence). Trimming left V 0 bases short and J 7 bases short, with 8 bases between. The CDR3 runs 12 residues. The CDR3 here is CASSLVLVEQYF. The CDR3 DNA reads as TGTGCCAGCAGCTTGGTTCTGGTGGAGCAGTACTTC.

This CDR3 reads CASSLGLVETQYF. The DNA of the CDR3 is TGCGCCAGCAGCCTCGGGTTAGTTGAGACCCAGTACTTC. The rearrangement links TRBV4-1 to TRBJ2-5, with D unresolved. V dropped 4 bases and J dropped 5 bases, with 11 bases sitting between them. CDR3 length: 13 residues. Per germline, CDR1 MGHRA and CDR2 YSYEKL.

This clone was seen only a few times. This chain links TRBV6-1 with TRBJ1-1; D remains unclear. This CDR3 is built from 15 residues. CDR1 is MNHNS, CDR2 SASEGT, per germline. The V and J ends lost 1 base and 1 base respectively, with 10 bases between them. CDR3 sequence reads: CASSEEGGRNTEAFF. CDR3 coding DNA: TGTGCCAGCAGTGAAGAGGGAGGGAGGAACACTGAAGCTTTCTTT.

V is TRBV18 and J is TRBJ1-3, with a tentative D call TRBD1 (5 bases). Germline V gene sequence: CDR1 KGHSH, CDR2 LQKENI. The CDR3 loop spans 16 amino acids. V shed 4 bases and J shed 4 bases, with 17 bases lying between them. CDR3 in amino acids: CASSQRTTVEGNTIYF. The CDR3 DNA reads as TGTGCCAGCTCACAGAGGACGACAGTGGAAGGAAACACCATATATTTT.

The chain joins TRBV7-8 to TRBJ2-3; 9 bases agree with TRBD1. Germline trimming cut 5 bases from V and 3 bases from J; bases unmatched to any gene: 12. Per germline, CDR1 SGHVS and CDR2 FQNEAQ. This CDR3 spans 17 amino acids. The CDR3: CASSPTGTGLGTDTQYF. The DNA for the CDR3 is TGTGCCAGCAGCCCCACCGGGACAGGGCTTGGGACAGATACGCAGTATTTT.

This chain connects TRBV7-3 to TRBJ2-6, with 7 bases lining up with TRBD1. V dropped 5 bases and J dropped 4; count of bases not matched to a gene: 8. The CDR3 runs 16 residues. CDR1 is SGHTA and CDR2 is FQGTGA in the germline V gene. Written as DNA, the CDR3 is TGTGCCAGCAGCATACAGGGGACCTCAGGGGCCAACGTCCTGACTTTC. Residues: CASSIQGTSGANVLTF.

V and J are TRBV7-3 and TRBJ1-1; the D is unclear. CDR3 length equals 13 residues. From germline, CDR1 is SGHTA and CDR2 FQGTGA. Trimming took off 5 bases at V and 3 bases at J, with 10 bases between the two ends. CDR3 nucleotide sequence: TGTGCCAGCAGCCGAACACTGGACACTGAAGCTTTCTTT. Residues: CASSRTLDTEAFF.

Comment on this clone: This specimen includes other DNA sequences encoding the same CDR3. The rearrangement links TRBV7-7 to TRBJ2-1, with D perhaps TRBD2 (6 bases). This CDR3 spans 12 amino acids. Trimming took off 0 bases at V and 9 bases at J, with 6 bases between the two ends. Germline CDR1 SSHAT, CDR2 FNYEAQ (reference sequence). The DNA of the CDR3 is TGTGCCAGCAGCTTAGCGGGGGGTGAGCAGTTCTTC. It translates to CASSLAGGEQFF.